This record looks at one T cell receptor beta chain sequence and its context. Its antigen is as yet unknown. This sample is part of a study of T cells expressing NK-cell markers. On the study more broadly: It was sorted CD3+CD56+NKG2C+, CD3+CD56+NKG2C- and CD3+CD56-NKG2C+ T cells that supplied the TCR beta repertoires.

Findings and caveats of the study: These clonotypes additionally ranked first within the CD3+CD56-NKG2C+ fraction of a few donors.

This CDR3 spans 15 amino acids. The V gene's germline CDR1 is SGHTS and CDR2 YDEGEE. TCRdb reanalyzed the 5' RACE reads, giving one entry per CDR3 protein sequence and no DNA. The sample holds hundreds of thousands of distinct CDR3 sequences. The V call is TRBV5-8, the J call TRBJ1-5. The TCR originated in a woman between 18 and 69 years old in good health. Sequencing was performed on blood T cells: a sorted CD56 or NKG2C T cell subset, CD4+ or CD8+ T cells, or bulk PBMC T cells (not recorded which). This CDR3 is CASSLGRRGNQPQHF. Together with reference TRBV5-8 and TRBJ1-5, the CDR3 gives the full variable domain: EAGVTQSPTHLIKTRGQQATLRCSPISGHTSVYWYQQALGLGLQFLLWYDEGEERNRGNFPPRFSGRQFPNYSSELNVNALELEDSALYLCASSLGRRGNQPQHFGDGTRLSIL.